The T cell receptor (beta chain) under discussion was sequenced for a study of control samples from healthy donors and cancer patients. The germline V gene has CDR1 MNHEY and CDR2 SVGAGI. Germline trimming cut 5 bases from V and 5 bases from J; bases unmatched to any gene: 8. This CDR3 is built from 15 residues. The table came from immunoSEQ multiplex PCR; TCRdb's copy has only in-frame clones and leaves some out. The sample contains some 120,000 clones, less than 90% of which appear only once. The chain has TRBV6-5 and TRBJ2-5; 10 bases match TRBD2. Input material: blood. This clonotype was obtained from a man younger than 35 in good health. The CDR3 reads CASSLNRAGGETQYF. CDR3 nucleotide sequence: TGTGCCAGCAGTCTAAACAGAGCGGGAGGGGAGACCCAGTACTTC.